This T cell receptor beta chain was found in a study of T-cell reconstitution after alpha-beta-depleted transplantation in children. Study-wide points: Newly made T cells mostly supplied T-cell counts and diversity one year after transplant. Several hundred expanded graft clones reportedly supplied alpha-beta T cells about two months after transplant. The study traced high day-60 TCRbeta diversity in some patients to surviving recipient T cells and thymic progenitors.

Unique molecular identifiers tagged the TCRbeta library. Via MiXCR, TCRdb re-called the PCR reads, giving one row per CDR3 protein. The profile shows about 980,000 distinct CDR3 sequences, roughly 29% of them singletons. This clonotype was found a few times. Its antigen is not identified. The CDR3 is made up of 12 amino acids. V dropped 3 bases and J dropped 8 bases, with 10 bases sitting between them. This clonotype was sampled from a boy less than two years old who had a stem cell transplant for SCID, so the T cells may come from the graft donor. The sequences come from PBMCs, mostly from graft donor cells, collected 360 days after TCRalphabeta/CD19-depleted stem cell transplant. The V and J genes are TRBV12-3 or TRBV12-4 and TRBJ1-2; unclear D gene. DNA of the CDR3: TGTGCCAGCAGTTTGGGTAGGGTAGGCTACACCTTC. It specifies CASSLGRVGYTF.